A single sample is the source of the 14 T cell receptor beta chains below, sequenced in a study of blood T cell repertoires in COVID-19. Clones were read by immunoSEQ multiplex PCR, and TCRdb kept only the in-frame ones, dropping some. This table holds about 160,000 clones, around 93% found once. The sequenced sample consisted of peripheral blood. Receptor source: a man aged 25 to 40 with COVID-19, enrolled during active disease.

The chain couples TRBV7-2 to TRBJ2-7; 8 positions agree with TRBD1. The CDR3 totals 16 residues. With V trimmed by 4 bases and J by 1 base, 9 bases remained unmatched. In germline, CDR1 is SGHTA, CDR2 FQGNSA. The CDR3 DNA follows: TGTGCCAGCAGCTCCCGAGGCGGACAGGGTTCCTACGAGCAGTACTTC. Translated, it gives CASSSRGGQGSYEQYF. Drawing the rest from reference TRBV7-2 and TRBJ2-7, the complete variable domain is GAGVSQSPSNKVTEKGKDVELRCDPISGHTALYWYRQSLGQGLEFLIYFQGNSAPDKSGLPSDRFSAERTGGSVSTLTIQRTQQEDSAVYLCASSSRGGQGSYEQYFGPGTRLTVT.

CDR3 amino acids: CASSVDWSFNEQFF. The DNA for the CDR3 is TGTGCCAGCAGCGTAGACTGGAGTTTTAATGAGCAGTTCTTC. The chain employs TRBV9 and TRBJ2-1; no clear D gene. In germline, CDR1 is SGDLS, CDR2 YYNGEE. The V gene lost 0 bases and the J gene lost 7 bases, with 11 bases spanning the gap. The CDR3 length is 14 residues.

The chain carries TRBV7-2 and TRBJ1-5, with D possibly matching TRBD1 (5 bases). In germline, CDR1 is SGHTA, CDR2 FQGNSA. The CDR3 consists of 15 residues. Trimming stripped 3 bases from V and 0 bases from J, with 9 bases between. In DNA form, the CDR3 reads TGTGCCAGCAGCTTCAGACAGTATAGCAATCAGCCCCAGCATTTT. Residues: CASSFRQYSNQPQHF.

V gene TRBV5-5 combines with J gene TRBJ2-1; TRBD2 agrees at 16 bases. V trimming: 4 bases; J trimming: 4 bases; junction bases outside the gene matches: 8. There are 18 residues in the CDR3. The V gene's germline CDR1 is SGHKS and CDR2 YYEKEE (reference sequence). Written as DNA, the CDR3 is TGTGCCAGCAGCGTGGGACTAGCGGGAGGGAAACTGTACAATGAGCAGTTCTTC. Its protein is CASSVGLAGGKLYNEQFF.

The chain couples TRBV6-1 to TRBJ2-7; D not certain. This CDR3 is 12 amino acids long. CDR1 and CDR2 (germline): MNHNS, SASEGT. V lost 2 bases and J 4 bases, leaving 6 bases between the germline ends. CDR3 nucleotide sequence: TGTGCCAGCAGTGAACCCTTTTACGAGCAGTACTTC. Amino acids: CASSEPFYEQYF.

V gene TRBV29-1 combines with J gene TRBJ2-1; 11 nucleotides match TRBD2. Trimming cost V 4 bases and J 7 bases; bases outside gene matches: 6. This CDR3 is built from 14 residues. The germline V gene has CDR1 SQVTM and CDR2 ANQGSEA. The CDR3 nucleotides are TGCAGCGTTGTTATTAGCGGGAGGGATAATGAGCAGTTCTTC. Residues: CSVVISGRDNEQFF.

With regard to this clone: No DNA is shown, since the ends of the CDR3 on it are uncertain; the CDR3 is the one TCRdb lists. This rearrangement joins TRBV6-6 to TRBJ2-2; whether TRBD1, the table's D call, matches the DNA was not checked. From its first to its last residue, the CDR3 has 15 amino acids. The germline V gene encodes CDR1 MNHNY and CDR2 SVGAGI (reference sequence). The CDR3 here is CASSTRGFGAGELFF.

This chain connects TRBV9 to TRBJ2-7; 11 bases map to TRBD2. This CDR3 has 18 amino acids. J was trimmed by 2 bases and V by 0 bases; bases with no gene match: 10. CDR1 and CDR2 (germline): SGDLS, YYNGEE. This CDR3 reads CASSVGASGRSMAYEQYF. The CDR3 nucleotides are TGTGCCAGCAGCGTAGGGGCTAGCGGGAGGTCTATGGCCTACGAGCAGTACTTC.

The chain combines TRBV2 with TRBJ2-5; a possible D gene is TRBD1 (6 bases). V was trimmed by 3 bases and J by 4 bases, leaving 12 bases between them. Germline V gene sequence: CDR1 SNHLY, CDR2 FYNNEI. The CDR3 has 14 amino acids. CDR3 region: CASSDNRATETQYF. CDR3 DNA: TGTGCCAGCAGTGACAACAGGGCCACAGAGACCCAGTACTTC.

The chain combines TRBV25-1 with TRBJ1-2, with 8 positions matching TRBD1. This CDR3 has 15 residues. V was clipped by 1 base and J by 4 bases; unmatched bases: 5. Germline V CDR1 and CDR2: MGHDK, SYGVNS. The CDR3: CASSEFRGRGYGYTF. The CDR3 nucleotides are TGTGCCAGCAGTGAATTCAGGGGGCGCGGCTATGGCTACACCTTC.

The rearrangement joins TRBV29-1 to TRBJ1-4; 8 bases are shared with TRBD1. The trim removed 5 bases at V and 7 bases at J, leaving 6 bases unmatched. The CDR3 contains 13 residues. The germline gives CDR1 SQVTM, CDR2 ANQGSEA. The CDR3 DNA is TGCAGCGTTACTCGGACAGGGCGTGAAAAACTGTTTTTT. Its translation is CSVTRTGREKLFF.

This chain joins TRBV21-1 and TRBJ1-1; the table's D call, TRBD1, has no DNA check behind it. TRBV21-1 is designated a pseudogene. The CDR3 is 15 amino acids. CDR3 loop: CASSKPGTGNTEAFF. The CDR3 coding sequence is TGTGCCAGCAGCAAACCCGGGACAGGGAACACTGAAGCTTTCTTT.

CDR3 in DNA: TGTGCCAGCAGTTACGGGGGGAGTTCCTACAATGAGCAGTTCTTC. It yields the protein CASSYGGSSYNEQFF. V and J are TRBV6-5 and TRBJ2-1, with D maybe TRBD2 (6 bases). Germline CDR1 and CDR2: MNHEY and SVGAGI. The CDR3 covers 15 residues. The germline V and J ends were trimmed by 2 bases and 1 base, with 9 bases remaining between them.

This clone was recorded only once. CDR3 nucleotide sequence: TGTGCCAGCTCCCCCGGGGGGGCTTCGAGGACTGAAGCTTTCTTT. The encoded protein is CASSPGGASRTEAFF. J is TRBJ1-1 and V is TRBV18, with a weak D call TRBD1 (6 bases). This CDR3 comprises 15 residues. Trimming cost V 6 bases and J 5 bases, with 19 bases left between them. Germline-derived CDR1 and CDR2 are KGHSH and LQKENI.